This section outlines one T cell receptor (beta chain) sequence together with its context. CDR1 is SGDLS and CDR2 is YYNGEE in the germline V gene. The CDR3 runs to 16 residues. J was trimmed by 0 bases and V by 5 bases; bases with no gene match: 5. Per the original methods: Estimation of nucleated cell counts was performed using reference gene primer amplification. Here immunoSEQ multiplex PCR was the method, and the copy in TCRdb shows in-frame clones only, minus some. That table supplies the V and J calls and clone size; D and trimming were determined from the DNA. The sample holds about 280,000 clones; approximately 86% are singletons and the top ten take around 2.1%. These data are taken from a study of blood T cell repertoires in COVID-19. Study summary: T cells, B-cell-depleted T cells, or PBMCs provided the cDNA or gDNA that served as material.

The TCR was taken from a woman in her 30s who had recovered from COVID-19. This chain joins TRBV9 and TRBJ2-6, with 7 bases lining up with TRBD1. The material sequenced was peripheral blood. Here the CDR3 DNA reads TGTGCCAGCAGTTCCGGGACAGCCTCTGGGGCCAACGTCCTGACTTTC. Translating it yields CASSSGTASGANVLTF. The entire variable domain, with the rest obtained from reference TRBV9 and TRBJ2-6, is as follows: DSGVTQTPKHLITATGQRVTLRCSPRSGDLSVYWYQQSLDQGLQFLIQYYNGEERAKGNILERFSAQQFPDLHSELNLSSLELGDSALYFCASSSGTASGANVLTFGAGSRLTVL.